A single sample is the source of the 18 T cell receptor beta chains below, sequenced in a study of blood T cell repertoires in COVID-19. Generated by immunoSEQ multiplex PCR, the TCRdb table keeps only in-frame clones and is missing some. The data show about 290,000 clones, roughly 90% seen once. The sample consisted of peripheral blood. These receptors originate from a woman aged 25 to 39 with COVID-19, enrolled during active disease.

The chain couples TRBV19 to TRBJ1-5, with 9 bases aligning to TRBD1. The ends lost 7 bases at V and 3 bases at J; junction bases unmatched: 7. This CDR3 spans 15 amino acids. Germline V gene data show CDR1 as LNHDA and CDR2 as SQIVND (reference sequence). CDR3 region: CASTRQGELNQPQHF. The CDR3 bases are TGTGCCAGTACCCGACAGGGGGAACTCAATCAGCCCCAGCATTTT.

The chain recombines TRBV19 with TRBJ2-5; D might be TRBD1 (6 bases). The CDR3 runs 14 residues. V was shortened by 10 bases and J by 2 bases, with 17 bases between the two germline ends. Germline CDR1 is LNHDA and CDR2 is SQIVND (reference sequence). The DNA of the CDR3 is TGTGCCACCCGAACACAGGGAAGACAAGAGACCCAGTACTTC. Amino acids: CATRTQGRQETQYF.

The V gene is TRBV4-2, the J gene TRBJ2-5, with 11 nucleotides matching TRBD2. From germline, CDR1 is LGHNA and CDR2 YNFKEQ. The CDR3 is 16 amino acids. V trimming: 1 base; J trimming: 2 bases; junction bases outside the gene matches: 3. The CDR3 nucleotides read TGTGCCAGCAGCCAAGTGGGGACTAGCGGTCAAGAGACCCAGTACTTC. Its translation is CASSQVGTSGQETQYF.

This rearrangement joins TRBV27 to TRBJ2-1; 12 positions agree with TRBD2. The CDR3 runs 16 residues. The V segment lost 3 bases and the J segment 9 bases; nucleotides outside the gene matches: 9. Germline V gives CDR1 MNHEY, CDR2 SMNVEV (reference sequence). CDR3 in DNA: TGTGCCAGCAGTTTCTTAGCTAGCGGGGGGGCGAGTGAGCAGTTCTTC. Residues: CASSFLASGGASEQFF.

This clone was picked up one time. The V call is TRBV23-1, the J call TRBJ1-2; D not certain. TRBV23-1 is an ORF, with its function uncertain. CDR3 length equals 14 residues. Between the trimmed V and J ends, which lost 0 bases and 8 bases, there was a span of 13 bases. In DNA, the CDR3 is TGCGCCAGCAGTCAATCCCGGGAAGGAGGAGGCTACACCTTC. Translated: CASSQSREGGGYTF.

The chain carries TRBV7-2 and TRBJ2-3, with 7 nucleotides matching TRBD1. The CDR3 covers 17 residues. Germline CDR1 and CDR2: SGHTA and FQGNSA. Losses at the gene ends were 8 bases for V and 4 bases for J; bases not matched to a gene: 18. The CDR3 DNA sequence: TGTGCCAGCGGGATGGGGGTGACAGGGTATTATCCAGATACGCAGTATTTT. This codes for CASGMGVTGYYPDTQYF.

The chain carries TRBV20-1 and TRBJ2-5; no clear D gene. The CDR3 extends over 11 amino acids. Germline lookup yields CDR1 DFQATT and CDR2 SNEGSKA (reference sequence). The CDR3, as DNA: TGCGGTGGGCAGTCACAAGAGACCCAGTACTTC. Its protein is CGGQSQETQYF.

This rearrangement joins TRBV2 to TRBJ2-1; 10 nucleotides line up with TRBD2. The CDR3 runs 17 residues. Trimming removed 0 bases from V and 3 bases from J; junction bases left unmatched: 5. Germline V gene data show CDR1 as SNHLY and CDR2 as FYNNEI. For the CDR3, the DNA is TGTGCCAGCAGTGAAGCGCTAGCGGGGGACAACTACAATGAGCAGTTCTTC. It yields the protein CASSEALAGDNYNEQFF.

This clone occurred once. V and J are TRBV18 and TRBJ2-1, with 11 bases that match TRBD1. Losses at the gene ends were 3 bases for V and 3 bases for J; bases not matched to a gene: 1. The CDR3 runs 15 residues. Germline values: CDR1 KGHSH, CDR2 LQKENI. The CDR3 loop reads CASSPGTGGYNEQFF. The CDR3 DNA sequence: TGTGCCAGCTCACCCGGGACAGGGGGCTACAATGAGCAGTTCTTC.

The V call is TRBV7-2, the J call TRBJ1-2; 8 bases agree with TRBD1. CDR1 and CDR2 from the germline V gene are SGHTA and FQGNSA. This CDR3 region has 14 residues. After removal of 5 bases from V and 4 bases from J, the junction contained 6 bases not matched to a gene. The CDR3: CASSPRTGPYGYTF. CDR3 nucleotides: TGTGCCAGCAGCCCCCGGACAGGGCCCTATGGCTACACCTTC.

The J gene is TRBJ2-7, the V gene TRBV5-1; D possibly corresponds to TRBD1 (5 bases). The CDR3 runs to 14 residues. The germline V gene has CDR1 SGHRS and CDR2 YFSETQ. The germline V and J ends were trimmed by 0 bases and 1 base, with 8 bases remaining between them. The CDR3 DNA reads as TGCGCCAGCAGCTTGGGGGGCGGATCCTACGAGCAGTACTTC. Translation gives CASSLGGGSYEQYF. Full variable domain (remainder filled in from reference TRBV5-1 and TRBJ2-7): KAGVTQTPRYLIKTRGQQVTLSCSPISGHRSVSWYQQTPGQGLQFLFEYFSETQRNKGNFPGRFSGRQFSNSRSEMNVSTLELGDSALYLCASSLGGGSYEQYFGPGTRLTVT.

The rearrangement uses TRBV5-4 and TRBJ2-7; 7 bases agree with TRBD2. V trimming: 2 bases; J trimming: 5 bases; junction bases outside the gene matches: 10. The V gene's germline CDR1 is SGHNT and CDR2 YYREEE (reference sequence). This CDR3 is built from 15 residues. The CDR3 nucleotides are TGTGCCAGCAGCTTAGCGCTGGGAGGGTTCGACGAGCAGTACTTC. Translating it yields CASSLALGGFDEQYF. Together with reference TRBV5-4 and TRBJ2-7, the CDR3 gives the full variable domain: ETGVTQSPTHLIKTRGQQVTLRCSSQSGHNTVSWYQQALGQGPQFIFQYYREEENGRGNFPPRFSGLQFPNYSSELNVNALELDDSALYLCASSLALGGFDEQYFGPGTRLTVT.

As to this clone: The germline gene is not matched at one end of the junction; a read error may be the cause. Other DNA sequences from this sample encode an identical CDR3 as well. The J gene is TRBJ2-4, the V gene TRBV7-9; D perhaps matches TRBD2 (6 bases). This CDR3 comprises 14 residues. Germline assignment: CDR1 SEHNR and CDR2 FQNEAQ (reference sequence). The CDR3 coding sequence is TGTGCCAGCAGCTCCGCGGGACTCGCAGACATTCAGTATTTC. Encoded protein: CASSSAGLADIQYF. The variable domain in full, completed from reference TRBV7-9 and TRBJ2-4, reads DTGVSQNPRHKITKRGQNVTFRCDPISEHNRLYWYRQTLGQGPEFLTYFQNEAQLEKSRLLSDRFSAERPKGSFSTLEIQRTEQGDSAMYLCASSSAGLADIQYFGAGTRLSVL.

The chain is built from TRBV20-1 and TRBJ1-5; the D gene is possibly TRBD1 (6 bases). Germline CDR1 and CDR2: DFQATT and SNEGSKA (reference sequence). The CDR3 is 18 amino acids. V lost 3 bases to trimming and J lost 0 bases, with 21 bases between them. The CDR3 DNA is TGCAGTGCTAGTCCCTCTCCCAGGGGTTTTCGTAGCAATCAGCCCCAGCATTTT. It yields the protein CSASPSPRGFRSNQPQHF.

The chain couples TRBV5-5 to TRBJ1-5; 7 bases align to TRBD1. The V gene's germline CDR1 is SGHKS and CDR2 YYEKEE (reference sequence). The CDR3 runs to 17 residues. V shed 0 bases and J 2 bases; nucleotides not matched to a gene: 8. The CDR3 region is CASSLGDRVTGNQPQHF. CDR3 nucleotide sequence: TGTGCCAGCAGCTTGGGTGACAGGGTGACGGGCAATCAGCCCCAGCATTTT.

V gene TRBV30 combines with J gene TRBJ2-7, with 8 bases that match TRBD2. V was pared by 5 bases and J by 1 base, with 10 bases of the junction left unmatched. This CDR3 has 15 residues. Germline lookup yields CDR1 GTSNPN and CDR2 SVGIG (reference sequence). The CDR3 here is CAWEGQRGPSYEQYF. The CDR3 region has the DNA TGTGCCTGGGAGGGCCAGCGGGGGCCTTCCTACGAGCAGTACTTC.

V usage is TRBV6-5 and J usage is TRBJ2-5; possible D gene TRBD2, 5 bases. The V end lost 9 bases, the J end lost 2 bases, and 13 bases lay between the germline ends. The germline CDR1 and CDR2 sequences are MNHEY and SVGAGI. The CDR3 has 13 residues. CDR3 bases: TGTGCCAGGGGGTCCGGGGATCAAGAGACCCAGTACTTC. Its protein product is CARGSGDQETQYF.

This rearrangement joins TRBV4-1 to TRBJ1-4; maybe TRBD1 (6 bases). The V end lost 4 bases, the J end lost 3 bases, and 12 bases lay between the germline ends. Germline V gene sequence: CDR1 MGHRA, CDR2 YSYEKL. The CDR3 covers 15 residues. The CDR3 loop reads CASSPGGAANEKLFF. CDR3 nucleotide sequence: TGCGCCAGCAGCCCCGGGGGGGCGGCTAATGAAAAACTGTTTTTT.